The entry below describes one T cell receptor beta chain. Antigen unknown. V was shortened by 5 bases and J by 3 bases, with 13 bases between the two germline ends. Germline V gene data show CDR1 as MNHEY and CDR2 as SVGAGI. The CDR3 contains 14 residues. The record originates from a study of STAT5B mutations in CD4+ large granular lymphocyte leukemia. Study-level results: Compared with healthy controls (2/35), patient top clones favored TRBV06 (8/27).

Sequencing was at survey level. Assay used: immunoSEQ multiplex PCR; TCRdb lists only in-frame clones, some missing. Of about 30,000 clones in the sample, about 74% were seen once. J is TRBJ1-1 and V is TRBV6-5; D gene ambiguous. This clonotype was obtained from a human donor in good health. Material for sequencing was CD4+ T cells from blood buffy coats. CDR3 protein: CASSPLRRDTEAFF. The CDR3 bases are TGTGCCAGCAGTCCATTACGGCGGGACACTGAAGCTTTCTTT.